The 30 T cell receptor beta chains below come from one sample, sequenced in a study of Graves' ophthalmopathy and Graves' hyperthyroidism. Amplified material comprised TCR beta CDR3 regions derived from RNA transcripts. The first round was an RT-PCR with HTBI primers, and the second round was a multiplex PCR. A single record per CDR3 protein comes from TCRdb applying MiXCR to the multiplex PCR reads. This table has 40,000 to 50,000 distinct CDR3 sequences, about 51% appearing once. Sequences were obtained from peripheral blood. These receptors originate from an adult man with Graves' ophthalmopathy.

CDR3 loop: CSARDDSQYF. The CDR3 DNA is TGCAGTGCTAGAGATGACAGCCAGTACTTC. This chain links TRBV20-1 with TRBJ2-5, with D tentatively TRBD1 (5 bases). The germline V gene has CDR1 DFQATT and CDR2 SNEGSKA (reference sequence). Trimming took 0 bases from V and 10 from J, leaving 6 bases between them. The CDR3 has 10 residues.

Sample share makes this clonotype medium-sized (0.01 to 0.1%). This chain's CDR3 is CATSTTGTRTFGEQFF. The CDR3 DNA follows: TGTGCCACCAGCACGACCGGGACCAGAACCTTTGGTGAGCAGTTCTTC. This chain connects TRBV15 to TRBJ2-1; tentatively, D is TRBD1 or TRBD2 (5 bases each). Trimming removed 4 bases at V and 9 bases at J, with 22 bases between. In germline, CDR1 is LNHNV, CDR2 YYDKDF (reference sequence). The CDR3 contains 16 residues.

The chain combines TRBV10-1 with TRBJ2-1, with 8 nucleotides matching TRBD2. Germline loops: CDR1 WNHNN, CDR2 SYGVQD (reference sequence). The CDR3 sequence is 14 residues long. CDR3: CPYTGTSSYNEQFF. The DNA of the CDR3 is TGCCCCTATACCGGGACTAGCTCCTACAATGAGCAGTTCTTC.

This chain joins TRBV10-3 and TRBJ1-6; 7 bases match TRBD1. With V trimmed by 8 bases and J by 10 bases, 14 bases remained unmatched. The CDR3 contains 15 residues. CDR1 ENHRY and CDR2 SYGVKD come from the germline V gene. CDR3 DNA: TGTGCCATCTACAGGGGTGCCGACCAGACGTCACCCCTCCACTTT. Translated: CAIYRGADQTSPLHF.

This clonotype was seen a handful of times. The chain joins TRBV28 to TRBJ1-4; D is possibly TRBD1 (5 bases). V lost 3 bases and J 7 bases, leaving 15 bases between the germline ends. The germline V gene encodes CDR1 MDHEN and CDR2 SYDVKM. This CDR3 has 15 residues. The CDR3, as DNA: TGTGCCAGCAGTTTCGAGGGGCATTTCGGTGAAAAACTGTTTTTT. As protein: CASSFEGHFGEKLFF.

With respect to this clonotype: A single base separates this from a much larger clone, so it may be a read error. CDR3: CASSLVQGNTGELLF. DNA of the CDR3: TGTGCCAGCAGCTTAGTACAGGGGAACACCGGGGAGCTGCTTTTT. The chain recombines TRBV5-5 with TRBJ2-2; TRBD1 aligns across 7 bases. Germline lookup yields CDR1 SGHKS and CDR2 YYEKEE (reference sequence). The CDR3 length is 15 residues.

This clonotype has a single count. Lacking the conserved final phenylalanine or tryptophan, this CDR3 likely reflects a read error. The CDR3 bases are TGTGCCAGCAGTCCACAGGGTACCCGGACCCAGTACTCC. As protein: CASSPQGTRTQYS. V usage is TRBV12-3 or TRBV12-4 and J usage is TRBJ2-5, with a weak D call TRBD1 (6 bases). V lost 5 bases to trimming and J lost 7 bases, with 14 bases between them. The CDR3 runs 13 residues.

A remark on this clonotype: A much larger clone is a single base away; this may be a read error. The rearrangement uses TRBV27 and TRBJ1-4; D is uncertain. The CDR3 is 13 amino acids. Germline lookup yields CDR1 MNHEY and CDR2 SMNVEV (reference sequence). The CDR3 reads CVSSPTVGEKLFF. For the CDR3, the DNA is TGTGTCAGCAGTCCCACAGTGGGGGAAAAACTGTTTTTT.

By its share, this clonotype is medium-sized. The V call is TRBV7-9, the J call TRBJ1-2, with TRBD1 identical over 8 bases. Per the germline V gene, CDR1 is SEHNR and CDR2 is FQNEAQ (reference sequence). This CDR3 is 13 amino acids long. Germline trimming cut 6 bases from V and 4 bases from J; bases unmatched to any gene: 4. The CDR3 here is CASRPGQGYGYTF. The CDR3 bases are TGTGCCAGCAGACCTGGACAGGGCTATGGCTACACCTTC.

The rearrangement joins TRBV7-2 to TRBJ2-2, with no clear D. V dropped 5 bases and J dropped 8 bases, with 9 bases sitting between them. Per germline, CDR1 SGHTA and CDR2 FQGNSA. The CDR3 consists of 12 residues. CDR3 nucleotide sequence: TGTGCCAGCAGCCAAGATCAGGGGGAGCTGTTTTTT. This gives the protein CASSQDQGELFF.

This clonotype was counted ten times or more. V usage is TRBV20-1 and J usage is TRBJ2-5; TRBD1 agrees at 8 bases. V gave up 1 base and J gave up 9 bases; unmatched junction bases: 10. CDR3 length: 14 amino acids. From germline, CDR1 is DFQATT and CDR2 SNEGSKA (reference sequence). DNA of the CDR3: TGCAGTGCTAGAGTCGACAGGGGCCGCAGGGCCCAGTACTTC. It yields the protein CSARVDRGRRAQYF.

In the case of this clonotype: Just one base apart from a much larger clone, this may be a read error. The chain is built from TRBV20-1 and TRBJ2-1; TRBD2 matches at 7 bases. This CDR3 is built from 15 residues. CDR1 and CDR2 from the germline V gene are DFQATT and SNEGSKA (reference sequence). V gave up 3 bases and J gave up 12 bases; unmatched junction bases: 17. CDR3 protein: CSARFGRGTPDGQFF. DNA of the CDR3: TGCAGTGCTAGGTTCGGGCGGGGGACTCCTGATGGGCAGTTCTTC.

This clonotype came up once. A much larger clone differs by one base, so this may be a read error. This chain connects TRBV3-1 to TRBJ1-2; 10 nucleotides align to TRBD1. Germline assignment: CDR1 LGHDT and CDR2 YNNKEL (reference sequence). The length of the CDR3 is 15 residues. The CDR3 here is CASTDTGQGPIGYPF. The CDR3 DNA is TGTGCCAGCACCGATACGGGACAGGGGCCCATTGGCTACCCCTTC.

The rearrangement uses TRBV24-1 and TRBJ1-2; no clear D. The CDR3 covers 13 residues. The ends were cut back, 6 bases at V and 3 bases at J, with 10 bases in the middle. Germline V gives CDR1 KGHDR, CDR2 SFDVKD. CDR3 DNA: TGTGCCACCAGTAGGAGGACGGACTATGGCTACACCTTC. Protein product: CATSRRTDYGYTF.

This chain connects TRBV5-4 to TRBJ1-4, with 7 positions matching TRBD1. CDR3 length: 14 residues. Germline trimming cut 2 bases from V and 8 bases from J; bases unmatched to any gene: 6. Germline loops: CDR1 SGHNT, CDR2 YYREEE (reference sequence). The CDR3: CASSFRDRIEKLFF. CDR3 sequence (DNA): TGTGCCAGCAGCTTCCGGGACAGAATCGAAAAACTGTTTTTT.

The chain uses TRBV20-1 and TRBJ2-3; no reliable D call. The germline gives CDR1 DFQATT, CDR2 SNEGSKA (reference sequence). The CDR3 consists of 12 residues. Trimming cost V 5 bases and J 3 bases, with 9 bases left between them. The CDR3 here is CSALWLTDTQYF. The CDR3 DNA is TGCAGTGCTCTTTGGCTTACAGATACGCAGTATTTT.

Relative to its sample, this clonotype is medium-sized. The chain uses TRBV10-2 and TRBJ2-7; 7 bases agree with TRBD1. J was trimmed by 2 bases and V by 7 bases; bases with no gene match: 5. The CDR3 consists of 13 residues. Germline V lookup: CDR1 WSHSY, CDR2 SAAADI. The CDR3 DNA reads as TGCGCCAGCAAAGGACAGGCGGCCTACGAGCAGTACGTC. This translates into CASKGQAAYEQYV.

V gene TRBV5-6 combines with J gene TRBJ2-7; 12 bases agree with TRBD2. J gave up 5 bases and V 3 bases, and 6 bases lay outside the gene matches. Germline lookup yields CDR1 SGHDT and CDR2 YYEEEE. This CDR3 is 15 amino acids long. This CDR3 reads CASSSLTSGGDEQYV. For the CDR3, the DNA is TGTGCCAGCAGCTCACTGACTAGCGGGGGAGACGAGCAGTACGTC.

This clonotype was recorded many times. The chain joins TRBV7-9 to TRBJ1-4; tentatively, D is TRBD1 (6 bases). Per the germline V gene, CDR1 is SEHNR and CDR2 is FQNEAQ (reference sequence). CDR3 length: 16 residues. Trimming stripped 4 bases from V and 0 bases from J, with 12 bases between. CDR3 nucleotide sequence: TGTGCCAGCAGCTCGGGGGCGTATGCAACTAATGAAAAACTGTTTTTT. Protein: CASSSGAYATNEKLFF.

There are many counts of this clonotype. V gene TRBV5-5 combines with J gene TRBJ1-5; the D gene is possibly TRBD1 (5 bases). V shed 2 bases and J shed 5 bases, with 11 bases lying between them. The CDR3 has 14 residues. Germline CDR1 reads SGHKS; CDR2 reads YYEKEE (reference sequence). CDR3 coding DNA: TGTGCCAGCAGCTTCGAGGGCAGGGATCAGCCCCAGCATTTT. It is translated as CASSFEGRDQPQHF.

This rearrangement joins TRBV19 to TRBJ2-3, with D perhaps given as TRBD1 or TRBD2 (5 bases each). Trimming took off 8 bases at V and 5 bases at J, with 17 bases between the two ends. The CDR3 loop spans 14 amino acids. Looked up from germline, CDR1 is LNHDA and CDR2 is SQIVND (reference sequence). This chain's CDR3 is CASPVGTLKDTQYF. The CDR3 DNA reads TGTGCCAGTCCGGTCGGGACCTTAAAAGATACGCAGTATTTT.

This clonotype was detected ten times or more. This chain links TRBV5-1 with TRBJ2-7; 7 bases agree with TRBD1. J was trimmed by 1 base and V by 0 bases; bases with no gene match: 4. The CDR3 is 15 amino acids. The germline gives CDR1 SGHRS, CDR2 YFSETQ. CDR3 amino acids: CASSLGPGQSYEQYF. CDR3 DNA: TGCGCCAGCAGCTTGGGACCGGGACAGTCCTACGAGCAGTACTTC.

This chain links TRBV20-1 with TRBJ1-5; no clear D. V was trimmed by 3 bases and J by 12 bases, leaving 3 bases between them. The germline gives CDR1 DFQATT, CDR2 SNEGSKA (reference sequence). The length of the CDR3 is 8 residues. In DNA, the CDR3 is TGCAGTGCTAGGCACCAGCATTTT. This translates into CSARHQHF.

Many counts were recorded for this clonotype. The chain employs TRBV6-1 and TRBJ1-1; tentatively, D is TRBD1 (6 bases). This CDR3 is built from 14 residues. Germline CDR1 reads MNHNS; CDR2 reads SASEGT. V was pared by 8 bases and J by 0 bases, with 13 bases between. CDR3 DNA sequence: TGTGCCAGCGTTCGACAGGAAATGAACACTGAAGCTTTCTTT. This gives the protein CASVRQEMNTEAFF.

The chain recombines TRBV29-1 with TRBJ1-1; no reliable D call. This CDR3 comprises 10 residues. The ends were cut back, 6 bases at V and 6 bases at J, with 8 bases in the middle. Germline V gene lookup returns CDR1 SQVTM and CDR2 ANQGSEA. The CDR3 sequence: CSVSDPEAFF. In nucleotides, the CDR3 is TGCAGCGTCTCGGACCCTGAAGCTTTCTTT.

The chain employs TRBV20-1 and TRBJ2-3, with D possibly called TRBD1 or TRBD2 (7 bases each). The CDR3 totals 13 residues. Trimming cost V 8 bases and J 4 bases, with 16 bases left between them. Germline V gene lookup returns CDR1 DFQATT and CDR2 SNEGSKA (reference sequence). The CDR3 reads CSLAGGASDTQYF. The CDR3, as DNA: TGCAGTTTGGCAGGGGGGGCATCAGATACGCAGTATTTT.

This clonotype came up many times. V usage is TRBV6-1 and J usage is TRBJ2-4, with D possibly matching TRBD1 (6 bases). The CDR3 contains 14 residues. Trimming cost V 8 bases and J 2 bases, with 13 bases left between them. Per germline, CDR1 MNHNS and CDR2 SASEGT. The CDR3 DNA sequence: TGTGCCAGCCTCGAACAGGGATCCAAAAACATTCAGTACTTC. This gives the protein CASLEQGSKNIQYF.

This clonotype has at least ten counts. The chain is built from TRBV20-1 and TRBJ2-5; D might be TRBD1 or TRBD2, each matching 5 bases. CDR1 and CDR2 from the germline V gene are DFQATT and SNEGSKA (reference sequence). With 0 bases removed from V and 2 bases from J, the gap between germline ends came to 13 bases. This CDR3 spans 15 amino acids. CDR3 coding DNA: TGCAGTGCTAGAGATGGGGCAGGAGGACAAGAGACCCAGTACTTC. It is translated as CSARDGAGGQETQYF.

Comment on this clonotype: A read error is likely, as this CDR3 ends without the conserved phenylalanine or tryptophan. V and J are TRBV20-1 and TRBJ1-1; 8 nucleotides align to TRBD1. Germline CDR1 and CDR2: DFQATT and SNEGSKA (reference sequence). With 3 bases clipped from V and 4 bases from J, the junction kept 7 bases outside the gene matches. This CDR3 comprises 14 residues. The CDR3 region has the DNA TGCAGTGCTAGCCGGACAGGGAAAAGCACTGAAGCTTTCCTT. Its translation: CSASRTGKSTEAFL.

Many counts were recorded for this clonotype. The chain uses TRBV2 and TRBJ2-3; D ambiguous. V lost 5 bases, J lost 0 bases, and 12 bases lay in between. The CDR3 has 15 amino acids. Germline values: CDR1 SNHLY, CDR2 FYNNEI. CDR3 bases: TGTGCCAGCAGTTTCTCGGCAGGAAGCACAGATACGCAGTATTTT. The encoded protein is CASSFSAGSTDTQYF.